This T cell receptor (beta chain) is from a study of T cell changes during pregnancy in multiple sclerosis. Clones were read by immunoSEQ multiplex PCR, and TCRdb kept only the in-frame ones, dropping some. The profile shows approximately 50,000 clones, around 93% of them singletons. The V end was cut by 4 bases, the J end by 1 base, with 12 bases between. The CDR3 loop spans 14 amino acids. Germline CDR1 is SGDLS and CDR2 is YYNGEE. Sequenced here: CD8+ T cells from peripheral blood mononuclear cells, sampled after pregnancy. This sequence was found in a female donor with multiple sclerosis, enrolled in a pregnancy study. V is TRBV9 and J is TRBJ2-7; a weak D match, TRBD1 (5 bases). The CDR3 bases are TGTGCCAGCAGCTTAGGCGCAGGGTCCTACGAGCAGTACTTC. Its protein product is CASSLGAGSYEQYF.